This T cell receptor (beta chain) was recovered during a study of regulatory and conventional T cells in RAG deficiency. Overall study findings and caveats: Patient subsets had shorter CDR3s; Omenn Treg-Tconv overlap exceeded 85%. In Omenn syndrome, sorted "Tregs" may be peripherally activated cells.

Data came from immunoSEQ multiplex PCR; TCRdb stores just in-frame clones and leaves some out. This table holds 34,000 or so clones, 89% found once. Regarding this clone: Antigen unknown.

The CDR3 sequence is 14 residues long. Looked up from germline, CDR1 is MDHEN and CDR2 is SYDVKM. Trimming removed 5 bases at V and 7 bases at J, with 12 bases between. These data are also associated with another study on regulatory T cells. Turning to that study: The primer mix had 52 TRBV and 13 TRBJ primers. Skewed V and J usage and few unique V-J pairs marked patient repertoires, most in Tregs.

The genes are TRBV28 and TRBJ1-6; D unresolved. The sequence was collected from a human donor in good health. Sequenced: CD8+ T cells sorted from blood. In nucleotides, the CDR3 is TGTGCCAGCAGTGCCATCCTATCGAATTCACCCCTCCACTTT. It encodes CASSAILSNSPLHF.